Listed here are 15 T cell receptor beta chains from one sample, sequenced in a study of blood T cell repertoires in COVID-19. Measured with immunoSEQ multiplex PCR; TCRdb has only the in-frame clones, and not every one. The sample contains about 250,000 clones, around 86% of which appear only once. Sequenced: PBMCs or T cells enriched from blood (not recorded which). These receptors were obtained from a man between 35 and 55 years old who had recovered from COVID-19.

The chain has TRBV27 and TRBJ1-4; TRBD1 agrees at 8 bases. Germline V CDR1 and CDR2: MNHEY, SMNVEV (reference sequence). CDR3 length: 14 residues. The V and J ends lost 7 bases and 7 bases, in that order; junction bases with no gene match: 8. The chain's CDR3 is CASKGRGLSEKLFF. The CDR3 DNA is TGTGCCAGCAAGGGCAGGGGGCTTAGTGAAAAACTGTTTTTT.

The gene calls are TRBV7-8 and TRBJ2-7; 9 bases fit TRBD2. V was pared by 5 bases and J by 0 bases, with 5 bases of the junction left unmatched. Germline V gene lookup returns CDR1 SGHVS and CDR2 FQNEAQ. The CDR3 contains 15 residues. CDR3 amino acids: CASSPASGNSYEQYF. CDR3 DNA: TGTGCCAGCAGCCCGGCTAGCGGGAACTCCTACGAGCAGTACTTC. The complete variable domain, with remaining parts taken from reference TRBV7-8 and TRBJ2-7, reads GAGVSQSPRYKVAKRGQDVALRCDPISGHVSLFWYQQALGQGPEFLTYFQNEAQLDKSGLPSDRFFAERPEGSVSTLKIQRTQQEDSAVYLCASSPASGNSYEQYFGPGTRLTVT.

The chain carries TRBV3-1 (or the pseudogene TRBV3-2) and TRBJ2-2, with a weak D call TRBD1 (6 bases). The CDR3 has 13 amino acids. Trimming stripped 6 bases from V and 5 bases from J, with 10 bases between. The germline gives CDR1 LGHDT, CDR2 YNNKEL (reference sequence). The CDR3 here is CASSSTGTGELFF. CDR3 bases: TGTGCCAGCAGTTCGACAGGTACCGGGGAGCTGTTTTTT.

The chain uses TRBV7-8 and TRBJ2-6; no clear D gene. V lost 0 bases, J lost 4 bases, and 13 bases lay in between. The CDR3 spans 17 residues. Germline V gene lookup returns CDR1 SGHVS and CDR2 FQNEAQ. The CDR3 nucleotides read TGTGCCAGCAGCTTAGCTCGTAGCCTCCTCGGGGCCAACGTCCTGACTTTC. This encodes CASSLARSLLGANVLTF.

The chain recombines TRBV19 with TRBJ1-1; TRBD1 aligns across 8 bases. V gave up 4 bases and J gave up 0 bases; unmatched junction bases: 1. Looked up from germline, CDR1 is LNHDA and CDR2 is SQIVND (reference sequence). This CDR3 is built from 14 residues. The CDR3 nucleotides read TGTGCCAGTAGTACGGACAGGGTGAACACTGAAGCTTTCTTT. It is translated as CASSTDRVNTEAFF.

The rearrangement links TRBV14 to TRBJ1-5; TRBD1 might be the D (5 bases). Trimming stripped 1 base from V and 5 bases from J, with 9 bases between. Germline V gene lookup returns CDR1 SGHDN and CDR2 FVKESK. The CDR3 contains 14 residues. CDR3 in DNA: TGTGCCAGCAGCCAAGCTGGGGGGTATCAGCCCCAGCATTTT. Protein: CASSQAGGYQPQHF.

V gene TRBV5-1 combines with J gene TRBJ1-6; 9 nucleotides agree with TRBD1. With V trimmed by 3 bases and J by 5 bases, 3 bases remained unmatched. The CDR3 has 15 amino acids. Germline V CDR1 and CDR2: SGHRS, YFSETQ. In nucleotides, the CDR3 is TGCGCCAGCAGCTCCCGACAGGGGGATAATTCACCCCTCCACTTT. It encodes CASSSRQGDNSPLHF.

The V gene is TRBV5-1, the J gene TRBJ2-7, with D possibly matching TRBD2 (5 bases). Germline CDR1 and CDR2: SGHRS and YFSETQ. The CDR3 spans 14 residues. V lost 1 base and J 6 bases, leaving 14 bases between the germline ends. The CDR3 DNA reads TGCGCCAGCAGCTTGAGTGGAGGCCCTACCGAGCAGTACTTC. As protein: CASSLSGGPTEQYF.

The V call is TRBV9, the J call TRBJ1-4; 10 bases map to TRBD1. The V segment lost 3 bases and the J segment 7 bases; nucleotides outside the gene matches: 6. Germline assignment: CDR1 SGDLS and CDR2 YYNGEE. CDR3 length: 15 residues. CDR3 nucleotides: TGTGCCAGCAGCGGCAGACAGGGGGCGCTTGAAAAACTGTTTTTT. This codes for CASSGRQGALEKLFF. The full variable domain, its missing parts supplied by reference TRBV9 and TRBJ1-4, is DSGVTQTPKHLITATGQRVTLRCSPRSGDLSVYWYQQSLDQGLQFLIQYYNGEERAKGNILERFSAQQFPDLHSELNLSSLELGDSALYFCASSGRQGALEKLFFGSGTQLSVL.

The CDR3 DNA follows: TGTGCCAGCAGCCGCGACAGCTACACCTACGAGCAGTACTTC. It codes for CASSRDSYTYEQYF. This sequence joins TRBV7-9 and TRBJ2-7; D possibly corresponds to TRBD1 (5 bases). The V and J ends lost 5 bases and 2 bases respectively, with 13 bases between them. In germline, CDR1 is SEHNR, CDR2 FQNEAQ (reference sequence). The CDR3 length is 14 residues.

V and J are TRBV19 and TRBJ1-3; TRBD1 is a possible D gene (5 bases). The CDR3 is 13 amino acids. Trimming removed 2 bases at V and 10 bases at J, with 12 bases between. Germline CDR1 reads LNHDA; CDR2 reads SQIVND (reference sequence). The CDR3: CASSIRRDRTIYF. In nucleotides, the CDR3 is TGTGCCAGTAGTATAAGGAGGGACCGAACCATATATTTT. The whole variable domain, filled in from reference TRBV19 and TRBJ1-3, reads DGGITQSPKYLFRKEGQNVTLSCEQNLNHDAMYWYRQDPGQGLRLIYYSQIVNDFQKGDIAEGYSVSREKKESFPLTVTSAQKNPTAFYLCASSIRRDRTIYFGEGSWLTVV.

This rearrangement joins TRBV4-2 to TRBJ1-1; possibly TRBD1 for D (6 bases). Germline assignment: CDR1 LGHNA and CDR2 YNFKEQ. There are 13 residues in the CDR3. V lost 2 bases and J 8 bases, leaving 12 bases between the germline ends. The CDR3 DNA is TGTGCCAGCAGCCAAACGGACAGCCGAGAAGCTTTCTTT. Its translation is CASSQTDSREAFF.

The rearrangement uses TRBV9 and TRBJ2-5; 10 bases agree with TRBD1. This CDR3 spans 17 amino acids. The J segment lost 1 base and the V segment lost 0 bases, leaving 6 bases of the junction unmatched. The germline CDR1 and CDR2 sequences are SGDLS and YYNGEE. CDR3 nucleotides: TGTGCCAGCAGCGTAGGAGGGACAGGGGTACCCCAAGAGACCCAGTACTTC. This sequence encodes CASSVGGTGVPQETQYF.

The chain links TRBV23-1 to TRBJ1-4; D not certain. TRBV23-1 is marked as an open reading frame, function uncertain. The CDR3 totals 14 residues. With 4 bases removed from V and 0 bases from J, the gap between germline ends came to 6 bases. This chain's CDR3 is CASSPGTTNEKLFF. Written as DNA, the CDR3 is TGCGCCAGCAGTCCGGGTACAACTAATGAAAAACTGTTTTTT.

There are many counts of this clone. This chain connects TRBV6-5 to TRBJ1-4; the D is unclear. Between the trimmed V and J ends, which lost 2 bases and 12 bases, there was a span of 13 bases. Germline V CDR1 and CDR2: MNHEY, SVGAGI. The CDR3 sequence is 13 residues long. CDR3 in DNA: TGTGCCAGCAGTTACCGCGGGGATCGGGAACTGTTTTTT. This gives the protein CASSYRGDRELFF.